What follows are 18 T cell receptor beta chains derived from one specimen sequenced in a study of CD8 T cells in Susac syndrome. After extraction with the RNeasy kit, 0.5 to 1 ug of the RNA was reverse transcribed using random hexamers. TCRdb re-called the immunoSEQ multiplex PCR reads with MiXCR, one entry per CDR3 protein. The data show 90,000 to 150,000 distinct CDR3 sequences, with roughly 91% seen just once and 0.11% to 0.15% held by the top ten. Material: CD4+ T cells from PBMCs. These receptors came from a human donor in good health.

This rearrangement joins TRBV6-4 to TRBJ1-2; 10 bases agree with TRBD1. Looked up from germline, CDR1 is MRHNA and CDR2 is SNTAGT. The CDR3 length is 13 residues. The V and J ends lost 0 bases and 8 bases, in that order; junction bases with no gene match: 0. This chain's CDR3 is CASSDSTGGGYTF. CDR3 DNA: TGTGCCAGCAGTGACTCGACAGGGGGCGGCTACACCTTC.

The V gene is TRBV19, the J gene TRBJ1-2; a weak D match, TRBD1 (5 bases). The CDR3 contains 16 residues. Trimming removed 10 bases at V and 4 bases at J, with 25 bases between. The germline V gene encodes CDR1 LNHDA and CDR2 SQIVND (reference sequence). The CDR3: CATWKVRGGGSYGYTF. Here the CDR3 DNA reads TGTGCCACCTGGAAAGTCCGCGGGGGAGGGTCCTATGGCTACACCTTC.

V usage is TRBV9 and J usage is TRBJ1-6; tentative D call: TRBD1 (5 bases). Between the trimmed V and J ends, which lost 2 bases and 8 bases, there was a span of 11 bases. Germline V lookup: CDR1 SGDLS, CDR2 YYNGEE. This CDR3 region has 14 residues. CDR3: CASSVGGDDSPLHF. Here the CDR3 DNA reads TGTGCCAGCAGCGTCGGAGGGGACGATTCACCCCTCCACTTT. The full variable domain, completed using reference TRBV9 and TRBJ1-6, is DSGVTQTPKHLITATGQRVTLRCSPRSGDLSVYWYQQSLDQGLQFLIQYYNGEERAKGNILERFSAQQFPDLHSELNLSSLELGDSALYFCASSVGGDDSPLHFGNGTRLTVT.

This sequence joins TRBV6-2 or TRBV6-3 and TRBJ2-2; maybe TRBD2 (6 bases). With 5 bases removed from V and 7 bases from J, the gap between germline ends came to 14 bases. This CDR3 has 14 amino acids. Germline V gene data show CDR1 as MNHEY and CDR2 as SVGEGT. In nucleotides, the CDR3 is TGTGCCAGCAGTCCTAGCGTAGCGATCGGGGAGCTGTTTTTT. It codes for CASSPSVAIGELFF.

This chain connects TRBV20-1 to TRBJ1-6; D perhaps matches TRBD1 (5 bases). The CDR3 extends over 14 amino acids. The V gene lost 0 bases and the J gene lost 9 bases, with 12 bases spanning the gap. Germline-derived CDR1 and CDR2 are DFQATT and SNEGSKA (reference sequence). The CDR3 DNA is TGCAGTGCTAGAGATTGGGGAAGGGGTTCACCCCTCCACTTT. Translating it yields CSARDWGRGSPLHF.

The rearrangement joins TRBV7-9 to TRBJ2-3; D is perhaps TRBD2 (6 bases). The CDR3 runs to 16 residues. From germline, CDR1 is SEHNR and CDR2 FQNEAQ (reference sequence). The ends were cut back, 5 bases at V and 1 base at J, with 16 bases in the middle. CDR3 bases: TGTGCCAGCAGCCCCAGTGGAAAGCGGGGCACAGATACGCAGTATTTT. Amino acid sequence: CASSPSGKRGTDTQYF.

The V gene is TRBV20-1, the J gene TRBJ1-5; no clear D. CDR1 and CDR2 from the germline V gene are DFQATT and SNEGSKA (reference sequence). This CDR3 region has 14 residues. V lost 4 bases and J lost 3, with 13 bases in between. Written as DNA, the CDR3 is TGCAGTGCTATCAACCCTTTGCCCAATCAGCCCCAGCATTTT. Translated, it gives CSAINPLPNQPQHF.

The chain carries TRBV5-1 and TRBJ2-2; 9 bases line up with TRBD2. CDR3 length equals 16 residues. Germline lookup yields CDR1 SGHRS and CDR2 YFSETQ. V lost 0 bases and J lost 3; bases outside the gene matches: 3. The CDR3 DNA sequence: TGCGCCAGCAGCTTGGAAGCGGGAGGCGACACCGGGGAGCTGTTTTTT. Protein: CASSLEAGGDTGELFF. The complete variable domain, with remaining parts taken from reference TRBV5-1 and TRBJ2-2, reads KAGVTQTPRYLIKTRGQQVTLSCSPISGHRSVSWYQQTPGQGLQFLFEYFSETQRNKGNFPGRFSGRQFSNSRSEMNVSTLELGDSALYLCASSLEAGGDTGELFFGEGSRLTVL.

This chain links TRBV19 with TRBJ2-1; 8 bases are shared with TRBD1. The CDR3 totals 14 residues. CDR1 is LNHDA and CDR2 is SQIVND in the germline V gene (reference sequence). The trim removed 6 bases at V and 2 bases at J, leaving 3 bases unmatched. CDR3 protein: CASSQQGAYNEQFF. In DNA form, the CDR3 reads TGTGCCAGTAGCCAACAGGGGGCCTACAATGAGCAGTTCTTC.

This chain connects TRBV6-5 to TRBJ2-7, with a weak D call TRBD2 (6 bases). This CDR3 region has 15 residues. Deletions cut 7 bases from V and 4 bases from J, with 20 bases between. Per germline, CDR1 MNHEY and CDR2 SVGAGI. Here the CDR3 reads CASTAGGVGPYEQYF. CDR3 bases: TGTGCCAGCACAGCGGGCGGAGTGGGTCCATACGAGCAGTACTTC.

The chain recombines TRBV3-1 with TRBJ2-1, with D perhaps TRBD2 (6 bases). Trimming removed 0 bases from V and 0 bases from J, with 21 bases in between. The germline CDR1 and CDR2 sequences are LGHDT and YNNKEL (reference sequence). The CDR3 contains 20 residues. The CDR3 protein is CASSQEIERVYLSSYNEQFF. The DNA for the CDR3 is TGTGCCAGCAGCCAAGAGATCGAGCGGGTTTATTTAAGCTCCTACAATGAGCAGTTCTTC.

The CDR3 spells CASSLRKSEQFF. The CDR3, as DNA: TGTGCCAGCAGCTTAAGGAAAAGTGAGCAGTTCTTC. The V call is TRBV11-2, the J call TRBJ2-1; D gene uncertain. Looked up from germline, CDR1 is SGHAT and CDR2 is FQNNGV. CDR3 length equals 12 residues. The V gene lost 2 bases and the J gene lost 9 bases, with 8 bases spanning the gap.

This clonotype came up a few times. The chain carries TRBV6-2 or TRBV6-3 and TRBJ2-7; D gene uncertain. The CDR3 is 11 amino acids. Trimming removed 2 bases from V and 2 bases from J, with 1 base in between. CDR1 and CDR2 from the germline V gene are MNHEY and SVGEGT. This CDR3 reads CASSYPYEQYF. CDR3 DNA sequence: TGTGCCAGCAGTTACCCCTACGAGCAGTACTTC.

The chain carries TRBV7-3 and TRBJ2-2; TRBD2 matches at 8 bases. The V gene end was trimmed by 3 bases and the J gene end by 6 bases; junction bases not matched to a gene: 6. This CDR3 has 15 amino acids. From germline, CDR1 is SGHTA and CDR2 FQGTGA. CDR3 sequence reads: CASSFVGGAPGELFF. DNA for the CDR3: TGTGCCAGCAGCTTCGTCGGGGGGGCTCCCGGGGAGCTGTTTTTT.

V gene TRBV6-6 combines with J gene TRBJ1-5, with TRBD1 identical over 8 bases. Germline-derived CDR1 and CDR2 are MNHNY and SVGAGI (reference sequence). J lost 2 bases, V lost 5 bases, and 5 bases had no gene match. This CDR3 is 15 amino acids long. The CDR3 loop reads CASSTQGAGNQPQHF. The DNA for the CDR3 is TGTGCCAGCAGTACCCAGGGGGCTGGCAATCAGCCCCAGCATTTT.

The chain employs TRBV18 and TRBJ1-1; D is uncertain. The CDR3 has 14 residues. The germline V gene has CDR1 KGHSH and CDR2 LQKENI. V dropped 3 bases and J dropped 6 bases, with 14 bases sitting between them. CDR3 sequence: CASSPIQRDSEAFF. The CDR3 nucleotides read TGTGCCAGCTCACCTATTCAGCGGGATTCTGAAGCTTTCTTT. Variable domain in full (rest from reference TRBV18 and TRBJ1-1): NAGVMQNPRHLVRRRGQEARLRCSPMKGHSHVYWYRQLPEEGLKFMVYLQKENIIDESGMPKERFSAEFPKEGPSILRIQQVVRGDSAAYFCASSPIQRDSEAFFGQGTRLTVV.

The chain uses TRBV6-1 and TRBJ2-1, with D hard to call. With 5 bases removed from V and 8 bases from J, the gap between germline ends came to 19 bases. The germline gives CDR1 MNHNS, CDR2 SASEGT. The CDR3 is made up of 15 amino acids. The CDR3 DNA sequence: TGTGCCAGCAGTTTTCGACCCCCGGGTTTCGATGAGCAGTTCTTC. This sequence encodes CASSFRPPGFDEQFF.

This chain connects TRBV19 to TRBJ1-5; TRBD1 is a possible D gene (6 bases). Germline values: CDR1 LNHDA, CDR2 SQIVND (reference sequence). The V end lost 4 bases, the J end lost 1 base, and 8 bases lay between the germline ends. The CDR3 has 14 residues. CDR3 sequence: CASSKQGSNQPQHF. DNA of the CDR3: TGTGCCAGTAGTAAACAGGGCAGCAATCAGCCCCAGCATTTT.